This TCR beta chain appears in the sequencing data of a study of T cells in Graves' hyperthyroidism and ophthalmopathy. Only one count was recorded for this clonotype. A read error may be the cause here, since a much bigger clone is one base away. Amplified TCR beta CDR3 regions derived from RNA transcripts. In the first-round RT-PCR of the TCR CDR3, the HTBI primer set was used. TCRdb re-analysed the multiplex PCR reads in MiXCR, keeping a single row per CDR3 protein. The table shows around 600,000 distinct CDR3 sequences, with more than 14% occurring only once. Per the germline V gene, CDR1 is ENHRY and CDR2 is SYGVKD. This CDR3 contains 14 residues. With 4 bases clipped from V and 1 base from J, the junction kept 3 bases outside the gene matches.

The TCR originated in a woman aged 45 to 65 with Graves' ophthalmopathy. This chain connects TRBV10-3 to TRBJ2-7; TRBD2 aligns across 8 bases. The sequencing input was blood. CDR3 sequence: CAISGAGESYEQYF. The CDR3 DNA sequence: TGTGCCATCAGTGGAGCGGGAGAGTCCTACGAGCAGTACTTC.